This note documents a single TCR beta chain sequence. The sample is drawn from a study of control samples from healthy donors and cancer patients. Sequencing used immunoSEQ multiplex PCR; TCRdb keeps in-frame clones, though not all of them. The sample consists of 100,000 or so clones, around 83% of them appearing once. The CDR3 runs 12 residues. V lost 5 bases, J lost 3 bases, and 8 bases lay in between. This receptor was identified in a woman aged 45-65 years in good health. The rearrangement uses TRBV12-3 or TRBV12-4 and TRBJ2-7; no clear D. Sequenced sample: blood. Here the CDR3 reads CASSPGFYEQYF. The CDR3 DNA reads as TGTGCCAGCAGTCCCGGATTCTACGAGCAGTACTTC.